Sequencing of this T cell receptor beta chain was carried out in a study of CD8 T cells in Susac syndrome. Reverse transcription of roughly 0.5 to 1 ug RNA used random hexamers. Each CDR3 protein gets one entry after TCRdb re-called the immunoSEQ multiplex PCR reads with MiXCR. The table has roughly 200,000 distinct CDR3 sequences, over 85% seen once. FACS was used to enrich TEMRA cells, whereas the CD8+ and CD4+ T cells were obtained by negative isolation. The CDR3 is 18 residues long. Trimming took 4 bases from V and 3 from J, leaving 26 bases between them. The germline V gene has CDR1 SGHRS and CDR2 YFSETQ.

This sequence joins TRBV5-1 and TRBJ2-7; D not certain. This clonotype was sampled from a human donor in good health. The sequenced material came from CD4+ T cells from PBMCs. DNA for the CDR3: TGCGCCAGCAGCCCGACCTGGTCTCGCGCTTCGCTGATCTACGAGCAGTACTTC. Translated, it gives CASSPTWSRASLIYEQYF. Full variable domain (missing parts from reference TRBV5-1 and TRBJ2-7): KAGVTQTPRYLIKTRGQQVTLSCSPISGHRSVSWYQQTPGQGLQFLFEYFSETQRNKGNFPGRFSGRQFSNSRSEMNVSTLELGDSALYLCASSPTWSRASLIYEQYFGPGTRLTVT.